Listed here are 28 T cell receptor beta chains from one sample, sequenced in a study of blood T cells in healthy people across ages. With a J-beta primer mix and a sample-barcoded 5' primer, a second PCR ran about 7 to 12 cycles. TCRdb reanalysed the 5' RACE reads using MiXCR and keeps one entry per CDR3 protein. The sample records about 780,000 distinct CDR3 sequences, around 50% being singletons. The sample comprised blood. Receptor source: a man aged 80 or over in good health.

There are a few counts of this clonotype. The gene calls are TRBV7-3 and TRBJ2-5; D is perhaps TRBD1 (6 bases). V was clipped by 2 bases and J by 3 bases, with 13 bases between them. The CDR3 totals 15 residues. CDR1 and CDR2 (germline): SGHTA, FQGTGA. The CDR3 reads CASSLDGQTKETQYF. The CDR3 nucleotides are TGTGCCAGCAGCTTAGATGGACAGACTAAAGAGACCCAGTACTTC.

The gene calls are TRBV20-1 and TRBJ1-2, with D possibly being TRBD1 (6 bases). Germline CDR1 reads DFQATT; CDR2 reads SNEGSKA (reference sequence). This CDR3 is built from 13 residues. Trimming removed 8 bases from V and 4 bases from J, with 17 bases in between. This CDR3 reads CSPNERQVYGYTF. In DNA form, the CDR3 reads TGCAGTCCCAATGAAAGACAGGTCTATGGCTACACCTTC.

This rearrangement joins TRBV6-2 or TRBV6-3 to TRBJ1-5; unclear D gene. V lost 8 bases, J lost 7 bases, and 15 bases lay in between. The CDR3 contains 13 residues. Germline CDR1 is MNHEY and CDR2 is SVGEGT. The DNA for the CDR3 is TGTGCCAGCGGGTCTCGGACGGGACAGCCCCAGCATTTT. Amino acid sequence: CASGSRTGQPQHF.

About this clonotype: With a much larger clone just one base away, this may be a read error. CDR3 loop: CSAELAESYNEQFF. The CDR3 bases are TGCAGCGCTGAACTAGCGGAGTCCTACAATGAGCAGTTCTTC. The chain employs TRBV29-1 and TRBJ2-1; 8 nucleotides line up with TRBD2. This CDR3 is 14 amino acids long. CDR1 SQVTM and CDR2 ANQGSEA come from the germline V gene.

The genes are TRBV6-6 and TRBJ2-7; weak D call: TRBD2 (6 bases). The germline CDR1 and CDR2 sequences are MNHNY and SVGAGI (reference sequence). Trimming stripped 7 bases from V and 6 bases from J, with 16 bases between. The CDR3 spans 13 residues. The CDR3, as DNA: TGTGCCAGCACCGTAGCGGATTCGTCCGAGCAGTACTTC. This codes for CASTVADSSEQYF.

V is TRBV20-1 and J is TRBJ2-3, with 9 bases fitting TRBD2. Looked up from germline, CDR1 is DFQATT and CDR2 is SNEGSKA (reference sequence). The CDR3 extends over 16 amino acids. Trimming cost V 6 bases and J 2 bases; bases outside gene matches: 12. In nucleotides, the CDR3 is TGCAGTGCCCTTAACTCCGGGACTAGCTACACAGATACGCAGTATTTT. Residues: CSALNSGTSYTDTQYF.

This chain joins TRBV4-2 and TRBJ2-1, with TRBD1 matching over 8 bases. Trimming took 3 bases from V and 0 from J; bases not matched to a gene: 10. The CDR3 has 18 amino acids. The germline V gene encodes CDR1 LGHNA and CDR2 YNFKEQ. The CDR3 here is CASSQDRVGQSSYNEQFF. The CDR3, as DNA: TGTGCCAGCAGCCAGGACAGGGTAGGCCAAAGCTCCTACAATGAGCAGTTCTTC.

The chain has TRBV27 and TRBJ2-3; D might be TRBD1 or TRBD2, each matching 7 bases. CDR1 is MNHEY, CDR2 SMNVEV, per germline (reference sequence). Trimming took 8 bases from V and 3 from J, leaving 12 bases between them. The CDR3 length is 13 residues. The DNA of the CDR3 is TGTGCCAGCGGGAGGGGGCAAACAGATACGCAGTATTTT. Protein: CASGRGQTDTQYF.

This clonotype was seen ten or more times. The chain is built from TRBV12-3 or TRBV12-4 and TRBJ1-2; a possible D gene is TRBD1 (5 bases). This CDR3 contains 15 residues. V lost 2 bases to trimming and J lost 2 bases, with 12 bases between them. The CDR3 region has the DNA TGTGCCAGCAGTTTACGGTTGGGGGGGAACTATGGCTACACCTTC. As protein: CASSLRLGGNYGYTF.

Regarding this clonotype: This may stem from a read error, because a much larger clone lies one nucleotide away. The rearrangement joins TRBV29-1 to TRBJ2-1; 7 bases align to TRBD2. There are 13 residues in the CDR3. V gave up 4 bases and J gave up 6 bases; unmatched junction bases: 6. In germline, CDR1 is SQVTM, CDR2 ANQGSEA. This CDR3 is CSVVAGAFNEQFF. The CDR3 nucleotides read TGCAGCGTTGTGGCGGGAGCCTTCAATGAGCAGTTCTTC.

The chain combines TRBV6-5 with TRBJ2-7; TRBD1 agrees at 10 bases. There are 15 residues in the CDR3. V lost 6 bases and J lost 0; bases outside the gene matches: 5. In germline, CDR1 is MNHEY, CDR2 SVGAGI. The CDR3 loop reads CASRDGQGVSYEQYF. CDR3 nucleotides: TGTGCCAGCAGAGACGGACAGGGGGTCTCCTACGAGCAGTACTTC.

The chain combines TRBV5-1 with TRBJ1-2; 9 bases agree with TRBD1. This CDR3 comprises 14 residues. The J segment lost 8 bases and the V segment lost 1 base, leaving 6 bases of the junction unmatched. Per germline, CDR1 SGHRS and CDR2 YFSETQ. CDR3 in amino acids: CASSLLQGADGYTF. The DNA of the CDR3 is TGCGCCAGCAGCTTGCTACAGGGGGCGGACGGCTACACCTTC.

V usage is TRBV20-1 and J usage is TRBJ2-3; tentatively, D is TRBD2 (5 bases). CDR1 is DFQATT, CDR2 SNEGSKA, per germline (reference sequence). The CDR3 extends over 14 amino acids. The germline V and J ends were trimmed by 3 bases and 5 bases, with 15 bases remaining between them. The CDR3 nucleotides read TGCAGTGCTAGTGTCAAAACGGGGATAGATACGCAGTATTTT. Translated: CSASVKTGIDTQYF.

The chain joins TRBV6-5 to TRBJ1-5, with D perhaps TRBD1 (5 bases). Germline values: CDR1 MNHEY, CDR2 SVGAGI. The CDR3 covers 15 residues. Between the trimmed V and J ends, which lost 6 bases and 0 bases, there was a span of 12 bases. CDR3 in DNA: TGTGCCAGCAGAGGACTGACAGTTAGCAATCAGCCCCAGCATTTT. Protein sequence: CASRGLTVSNQPQHF.

This clonotype was found once. The rearrangement uses TRBV27 and TRBJ2-5, with 11 nucleotides matching TRBD2. With 5 bases clipped from V and 5 bases from J, the junction kept 7 bases outside the gene matches. The CDR3 is made up of 15 amino acids. Germline-derived CDR1 and CDR2 are MNHEY and SMNVEV (reference sequence). CDR3 loop: CASSPYSGRAETQYF. The DNA for the CDR3 is TGTGCCAGCAGTCCATATAGCGGGAGGGCGGAGACCCAGTACTTC.

The chain couples TRBV28 to TRBJ2-5, with 10 bases fitting TRBD2. The end of the DNA fits TRBJ2-7 better, so the J call may be wrong. The CDR3 length is 16 residues. Germline V gives CDR1 MDHEN, CDR2 SYDVKM. CDR3 in DNA: TGTGCCAGCACCAAGGGGCTAGCGGGAGTCAGCTACGAGCAGTACTTC. Its translation: CASTKGLAGVSYEQYF.

This clonotype was detected only a few times. The chain combines TRBV18 with TRBJ2-5; 13 bases agree with TRBD2. Germline CDR1 reads KGHSH; CDR2 reads LQKENI. The CDR3 covers 15 residues. Germline trimming cut 2 bases from V and 11 bases from J; bases unmatched to any gene: 8. As DNA, the CDR3 is TGTGCCAGCTCACCAAGGACTAGCGGGAGAAATGAGCAGTACTTC. It yields the protein CASSPRTSGRNEQYF.

The V gene is TRBV20-1, the J gene TRBJ2-5; D might be TRBD1 (5 bases). Trimming cost V 5 bases and J 11 bases, with 15 bases left between them. Germline CDR1 DFQATT, CDR2 SNEGSKA (reference sequence). This CDR3 is built from 11 residues. CDR3 sequence (DNA): TGCAGTGCTTCCTATCAGGGTGCGCAGTACTTC. Its translation: CSASYQGAQYF.

This clonotype has a handful of counts. This sequence joins TRBV3-1 and TRBJ2-5; possible D gene TRBD2, 5 bases. V lost 1 base and J 9 bases, leaving 15 bases between the germline ends. The CDR3 is 14 amino acids. From germline, CDR1 is LGHDT and CDR2 YNNKEL (reference sequence). CDR3 DNA: TGTGCCAGCAGCCAAGGTGGCAGCGCCGGGGCCCAGTACTTC. Its translation is CASSQGGSAGAQYF.

This rearrangement joins TRBV12-3 or TRBV12-4 to TRBJ1-2; TRBD1 aligns across 10 bases. V gave up 5 bases and J gave up 4 bases; unmatched junction bases: 4. This CDR3 has 14 residues. CDR3 bases: TGTGCCAGCAGTCAAGACAGGGGGCCCTATGGCTACACCTTC. It yields the protein CASSQDRGPYGYTF.

The genes are TRBV18 and TRBJ2-7, with unresolved D. Germline V gene data show CDR1 as KGHSH and CDR2 as LQKENI. With 6 bases removed from V and 0 bases from J, the gap between germline ends came to 12 bases. CDR3 size: 14 residues. The CDR3 DNA sequence: TGTGCCAGCTCGGAAACCGTGAGCTCCTACGAGCAGTACTTC. This translates into CASSETVSSYEQYF.

This sequence joins TRBV30 and TRBJ2-5; D tentatively reads TRBD1 or TRBD2 (6 bases each). The V gene lost 8 bases and the J gene lost 0 bases, with 19 bases spanning the gap. The CDR3 contains 15 residues. From germline, CDR1 is GTSNPN and CDR2 SVGIG (reference sequence). The CDR3 is CAGTRRGTDQETQYF. Written as DNA, the CDR3 is TGTGCCGGAACGAGAAGGGGGACTGACCAAGAGACCCAGTACTTC.

V gene TRBV12-3 or TRBV12-4 combines with J gene TRBJ2-1, with TRBD2 matching over 8 bases. V gave up 8 bases and J gave up 1 base; unmatched junction bases: 7. This CDR3 is 15 amino acids long. CDR3 DNA: TGTGCCAGCCTCCAACGGGGGGGGTCCTACAATGAGCAGTTCTTC. Translation: CASLQRGGSYNEQFF.

The rearrangement uses TRBV20-1 and TRBJ2-7, with 8 bases that match TRBD2. From germline, CDR1 is DFQATT and CDR2 SNEGSKA (reference sequence). J lost 3 bases, V lost 2 bases, and 6 bases had no gene match. This CDR3 has 14 residues. The CDR3 DNA reads TGCAGTGCTAGATTTCCGGGAGGGAACTACGAGCAGTACTTC. Translation gives CSARFPGGNYEQYF.

The chain recombines TRBV7-2 with TRBJ2-3; D is unresolved. The CDR3 covers 12 residues. The germline CDR1 and CDR2 sequences are SGHTA and FQGNSA. Trimming took off 4 bases at V and 5 bases at J, with 7 bases between the two ends. CDR3 in amino acids: CASSSPVDTQYF. The CDR3 nucleotides are TGTGCCAGCAGCTCGCCCGTAGATACGCAGTATTTT. The whole variable domain, filled in from reference TRBV7-2 and TRBJ2-3, reads GAGVSQSPSNKVTEKGKDVELRCDPISGHTALYWYRQSLGQGLEFLIYFQGNSAPDKSGLPSDRFSAERTGGSVSTLTIQRTQQEDSAVYLCASSSPVDTQYFGPGTRLTVL.

The CDR3: CASGTKRDTEAFF. Here the CDR3 DNA reads TGTGCCAGTGGTACAAAACGGGACACTGAAGCTTTCTTT. The chain links TRBV19 to TRBJ1-1; D is unclear. The CDR3 extends over 13 amino acids. In germline, CDR1 is LNHDA, CDR2 SQIVND (reference sequence). Trimming pared 8 bases from V and 3 bases from J, leaving 13 bases between.

This chain joins TRBV19 and TRBJ2-7; D remains ambiguous. CDR3 size: 14 residues. Germline CDR1 reads LNHDA; CDR2 reads SQIVND (reference sequence). With 0 bases removed from V and 5 bases from J, the gap between germline ends came to 11 bases. The CDR3 loop reads CASSIDPTAHEQYF. In DNA, the CDR3 is TGTGCCAGTAGTATAGACCCCACGGCCCACGAGCAGTACTTC.

V is TRBV12-3 or TRBV12-4 and J is TRBJ2-5; D is perhaps TRBD1 (6 bases). CDR3 length: 14 amino acids. The germline V and J ends were trimmed by 5 bases and 5 bases, with 15 bases remaining between them. As DNA, the CDR3 is TGTGCCAGCAGTCCGGCAGGGGCCCTCGAGACCCAGTACTTC. As protein: CASSPAGALETQYF.